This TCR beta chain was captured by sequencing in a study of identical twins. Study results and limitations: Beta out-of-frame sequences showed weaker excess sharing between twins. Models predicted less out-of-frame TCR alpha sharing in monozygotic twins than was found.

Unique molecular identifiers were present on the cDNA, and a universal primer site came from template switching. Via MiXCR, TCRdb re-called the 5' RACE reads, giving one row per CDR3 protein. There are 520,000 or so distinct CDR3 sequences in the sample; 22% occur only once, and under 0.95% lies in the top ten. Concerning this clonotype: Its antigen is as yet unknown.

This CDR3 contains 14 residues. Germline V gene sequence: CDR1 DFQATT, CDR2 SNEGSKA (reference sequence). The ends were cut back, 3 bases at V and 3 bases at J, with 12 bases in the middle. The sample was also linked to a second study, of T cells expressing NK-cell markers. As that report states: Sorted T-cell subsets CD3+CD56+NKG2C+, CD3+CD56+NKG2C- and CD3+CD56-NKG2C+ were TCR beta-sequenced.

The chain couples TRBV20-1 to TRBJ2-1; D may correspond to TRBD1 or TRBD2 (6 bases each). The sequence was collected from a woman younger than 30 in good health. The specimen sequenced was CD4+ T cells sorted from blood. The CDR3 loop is CSASEGDFYNEQFF. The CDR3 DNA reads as TGCAGTGCTAGTGAGGGGGACTTCTACAATGAGCAGTTCTTC.